These 30 T cell receptor beta chains were sequenced from one sample in a study of blood T cell repertoires in COVID-19. The protocol was immunoSEQ multiplex PCR, while the TCRdb copy is restricted to in-frame clones and leaves out a portion. The sample includes 250,000 to 300,000 clones, 70% to 90% of them seen just once. Sequencing was performed on peripheral blood. These TCRs come from a woman younger than 45 with COVID-19, enrolled during active disease.

This chain uses TRBV11-1 with TRBJ2-5; TRBD1 is a possible D gene (6 bases). Deletions cut 5 bases from V and 2 bases from J, with 12 bases between. The CDR3 has 14 residues. CDR1 is SGHAT and CDR2 is FQDESV in the germline V gene (reference sequence). The CDR3 loop reads CASSRPGHQETQYF. DNA of the CDR3: TGTGCCAGCAGCCGACCGGGACATCAAGAGACCCAGTACTTC.

The CDR3 reads CASSPRTSGGPKETQYF. CDR3 nucleotide sequence: TGTGCCAGCAGTCCCCGGACTAGCGGGGGGCCAAAAGAGACCCAGTACTTC. The rearrangement uses TRBV27 and TRBJ2-5; TRBD2 aligns across 14 bases. The V gene's germline CDR1 is MNHEY and CDR2 SMNVEV (reference sequence). The CDR3 loop spans 17 amino acids. After removal of 5 bases from V and 3 bases from J, the junction contained 8 bases not matched to a gene.

This chain joins TRBV4-1 and TRBJ2-7; 7 bases line up with TRBD2. Germline assignment: CDR1 MGHRA and CDR2 YSYEKL. This CDR3 contains 16 residues. Trimming cost V 4 bases and J 4 bases; bases outside gene matches: 13. CDR3 protein: CASSLLATGGFYEQYF. Written as DNA, the CDR3 is TGCGCCAGCAGCCTACTCGCTACCGGGGGGTTTTACGAGCAGTACTTC.

This chain connects TRBV27 to TRBJ1-5; D unresolved. Germline CDR1 MNHEY, CDR2 SMNVEV (reference sequence). Between the trimmed V and J ends, which lost 2 bases and 5 bases, there was a span of 13 bases. This CDR3 has 15 amino acids. Here the CDR3 DNA reads TGTGCCAGCAGTTTAATTCCAGGAAGTGATCAGCCCCAGCATTTT. This encodes CASSLIPGSDQPQHF.

The gene calls are TRBV7-8 and TRBJ1-1; D is possibly TRBD1 (6 bases). Germline values: CDR1 SGHVS, CDR2 FQNEAQ. The CDR3 totals 17 residues. Between the trimmed V and J ends, which lost 5 bases and 0 bases, there was a span of 19 bases. The CDR3 sequence: CASSPQGIREMNTEAFF. As DNA, the CDR3 is TGTGCCAGCAGCCCACAGGGAATAAGAGAGATGAACACTGAAGCTTTCTTT.

V is TRBV5-6 and J is TRBJ1-6; tentative D call: TRBD1 (6 bases). Trimming shortened V by 2 bases and J by 10 bases, and 13 bases separated the two germline ends. This CDR3 is 14 amino acids long. The germline gives CDR1 SGHDT, CDR2 YYEEEE. The CDR3 coding sequence is TGTGCCAGCAGCTTTTGGGGGCCCCCCTCACCCCTCCACTTT. It translates to CASSFWGPPSPLHF.

The chain has TRBV12-3 or TRBV12-4 and TRBJ1-2; the D gene is possibly TRBD1 (6 bases). This CDR3 has 13 residues. V dropped 4 bases and J dropped 8 bases, with 14 bases sitting between them. The CDR3 region is CASSSNRVGGYTF. DNA of the CDR3: TGTGCCAGCAGTTCAAACAGGGTTGGCGGCTACACCTTC.

This clone was detected once. This chain joins TRBV5-4 and TRBJ2-7, with 7 bases lining up with TRBD1. Germline CDR1 reads SGHNT; CDR2 reads YYREEE (reference sequence). V lost 4 bases to trimming and J lost 3 bases; unmatched junction nucleotides: 4. The CDR3 runs 13 residues. The CDR3 here is CASSRDSGYEQYF. In nucleotides, the CDR3 is TGTGCCAGCAGCCGGGACAGCGGCTACGAGCAGTACTTC.

This chain connects TRBV10-1 to TRBJ2-1, with a weak D call TRBD2 (5 bases). This CDR3 is 14 amino acids long. Germline V gene sequence: CDR1 WNHNN, CDR2 SYGVQD (reference sequence). Trimming removed 0 bases from V and 10 bases from J, with 13 bases in between. The CDR3 protein is CASSESTGVGEQFF. In DNA form, the CDR3 reads TGCGCCAGCAGTGAGTCGACCGGGGTAGGGGAGCAGTTCTTC.

Notes on this clone: One end of the junction fails to match germline, which may point to a read error. The chain joins TRBV23-1 to TRBJ2-7; D gene unclear. TRBV23-1 is an ORF, and what it does is uncertain. CDR3 length: 12 residues. CDR3 sequence (DNA): TGCGCCAGCAGTCAATCTATCCTCGAGCGGTACTTC. Protein product: CASSQSILERYF.

The rearrangement joins TRBV5-4 to TRBJ2-1; 9 positions agree with TRBD2. The CDR3 length is 15 residues. CDR1 is SGHNT and CDR2 is YYREEE in the germline V gene (reference sequence). With V trimmed by 0 bases and J by 5 bases, 3 bases remained unmatched. CDR3 sequence (DNA): TGTGCCAGCAGCTTGGAGCAGCGGGGGGACAATGAGCAGTTCTTC. It translates to CASSLEQRGDNEQFF.

There are a few counts of this clone. The chain has TRBV12-3 or TRBV12-4 and TRBJ2-2; D is undetermined. V was trimmed by 3 bases and J by 7 bases, leaving 3 bases between them. The CDR3 runs 11 residues. The CDR3 spells CASSFIGELFF. CDR3 nucleotide sequence: TGTGCCAGCAGTTTCATCGGGGAGCTGTTTTTT.

The chain is built from TRBV10-1 and TRBJ2-1, with a tentative D call TRBD1 (6 bases). V lost 6 bases to trimming and J lost 3 bases, with 9 bases between them. Germline lookup yields CDR1 WNHNN and CDR2 SYGVQD (reference sequence). This CDR3 has 13 residues. The CDR3 DNA reads as TGCGCCAGCAGCCAGACAGGCTACAATGAGCAGTTCTTC. This gives the protein CASSQTGYNEQFF.

The chain carries TRBV7-2 and TRBJ2-1; D uncertain. The germline gives CDR1 SGHTA, CDR2 FQGNSA. The CDR3 has 15 amino acids. V lost 1 base and J lost 1, with 8 bases in between. The CDR3 DNA reads TGTGCCAGCAGCTTAGGCTGGCTTTCCTACAATGAGCAGTTCTTC. It yields the protein CASSLGWLSYNEQFF.

This chain joins TRBV19 and TRBJ2-6; 8 positions match TRBD2. CDR1 is LNHDA, CDR2 SQIVND, per germline (reference sequence). V shed 8 bases, J shed 2 bases, and the junction held 5 bases outside the gene matches. There are 15 residues in the CDR3. The CDR3 DNA follows: TGTGCCAGTCGTCGTAGCGGGGCTGGGGCCAACGTCCTGACTTTC. Translation: CASRRSGAGANVLTF.

This sequence joins TRBV7-6 and TRBJ2-5, with D maybe TRBD2 (6 bases). V shed 4 bases and J shed 1 base, with 16 bases lying between them. The length of the CDR3 is 16 residues. The germline gives CDR1 SGHVS, CDR2 FNYEAQ. The CDR3 protein is CASSWAFQGGQETQYF. CDR3 coding DNA: TGTGCCAGCAGCTGGGCCTTTCAGGGAGGCCAAGAGACCCAGTACTTC.

V usage is TRBV27 and J usage is TRBJ1-2; 10 nucleotides match TRBD1. Germline V CDR1 and CDR2: MNHEY, SMNVEV (reference sequence). The CDR3 spans 14 residues. V gave up 8 bases and J gave up 4 bases; unmatched junction bases: 7. Here the CDR3 DNA reads TGTGCCAGCTTGACCGGGACAGGGGTCTATGGCTACACCTTC. It yields the protein CASLTGTGVYGYTF.

This clone was seen just once. The chain has TRBV5-5 and TRBJ2-7, with a possible D match to TRBD1 (5 bases). Germline V gene data show CDR1 as SGHKS and CDR2 as YYEKEE (reference sequence). Deletions cut 1 base from V and 10 bases from J, with 12 bases between. The CDR3 totals 12 residues. The CDR3 loop reads CASSLMTEIQYF. The CDR3 DNA reads as TGTGCCAGCAGCTTGATGACAGAAATACAGTACTTC.

The rearrangement uses TRBV4-2 and TRBJ1-4, with 7 bases that match TRBD1. Germline CDR1 is LGHNA and CDR2 is YNFKEQ. The ends lost 3 bases at V and 1 base at J; junction bases unmatched: 2. This CDR3 has 15 residues. The CDR3 is CASSQTGLTNEKLFF. The CDR3 nucleotides are TGTGCCAGCAGCCAGACAGGGCTAACTAATGAAAAACTGTTTTTT.

The chain recombines TRBV5-8 with TRBJ1-6; weak D call: TRBD1 (5 bases). Germline V gene data show CDR1 as SGHTS and CDR2 as YDEGEE. Trimming left V 3 bases short and J 7 bases short, with 17 bases between. The CDR3 contains 16 residues. As DNA, the CDR3 is TGTGCCAGCAGCTCCCAGCGACAGCTTCTGAATTCACCCCTCCACTTT. The encoded protein is CASSSQRQLLNSPLHF.

The V and J genes are TRBV15 and TRBJ2-3; the D gene is possibly TRBD1 (5 bases). Trimming left V 0 bases short and J 7 bases short, with 14 bases between. The CDR3 runs to 15 residues. Germline V gene sequence: CDR1 LNHNV, CDR2 YYDKDF (reference sequence). In DNA form, the CDR3 reads TGTGCCACCAGCAGAGATGAAGGGGTTAAGAATACGCAGTATTTT. Its protein is CATSRDEGVKNTQYF.

DNA of the CDR3: TGTGCCAGCAGTCCGACTTCAGGGCTCGAGCAGTACTTC. Its translation: CASSPTSGLEQYF. The chain recombines TRBV27 with TRBJ2-7; tentatively, D is TRBD1 (5 bases). This CDR3 has 13 amino acids. Trimming removed 5 bases at V and 6 bases at J, with 14 bases between. Germline assignment: CDR1 MNHEY and CDR2 SMNVEV (reference sequence).

The chain uses TRBV7-8 and TRBJ1-2, with D possibly being TRBD1 (6 bases). Between the trimmed V and J ends, which lost 3 bases and 4 bases, there was a span of 24 bases. The CDR3 consists of 18 residues. Germline lookup yields CDR1 SGHVS and CDR2 FQNEAQ. The DNA of the CDR3 is TGTGCCAGCAGCTTTTTCCCCCCCCCTGGGGGCCTCACCTATGGCTACACCTTC. It yields the protein CASSFFPPPGGLTYGYTF.

This clone came up once. CDR3 nucleotide sequence: TGTGCCAGCAGCGCGGCCGGGTCGGACACTGAAGCTTTCTTT. It yields the protein CASSAAGSDTEAFF. The chain joins TRBV7-8 to TRBJ1-1; no firm D call. Germline CDR1 SGHVS, CDR2 FQNEAQ. CDR3 length: 14 residues. The V end lost 5 bases, the J end lost 3 bases, and 13 bases lay between the germline ends.

The gene calls are TRBV5-1 and TRBJ2-5, with 8 bases that match TRBD2. The V gene end was trimmed by 0 bases and the J gene end by 5 bases; junction bases not matched to a gene: 6. The CDR3 is 15 residues long. Germline CDR1 SGHRS, CDR2 YFSETQ. The CDR3 DNA reads as TGCGCCAGCAGCTTGGATCCGGGGGGGCGGGAGACCCAGTACTTC. This sequence encodes CASSLDPGGRETQYF.

The chain is built from TRBV11-2 and TRBJ1-2; D not resolved. V was shortened by 0 bases and J by 4 bases, with 6 bases between the two germline ends. This CDR3 spans 13 amino acids. Per germline, CDR1 SGHAT and CDR2 FQNNGV. DNA of the CDR3: TGTGCCAGCAGCTTAGAGTCTAGCTATGGCTACACCTTC. Translation gives CASSLESSYGYTF.

The rearrangement links TRBV5-1 to TRBJ1-4; no reliable D call. The germline gives CDR1 SGHRS, CDR2 YFSETQ. The CDR3 runs to 13 residues. V lost 6 bases and J 5 bases, leaving 11 bases between the germline ends. The CDR3 reads CASTDGSNEKLFF. The CDR3 region has the DNA TGCGCCAGCACTGATGGCTCCAATGAAAAACTGTTTTTT.

The rearrangement joins TRBV27 to TRBJ2-1, with D possibly TRBD1 on 6 matching bases. Per the germline V gene, CDR1 is MNHEY and CDR2 is SMNVEV (reference sequence). The germline V and J ends were trimmed by 6 bases and 3 bases, with 12 bases remaining between them. The CDR3 runs 14 residues. The CDR3 bases are TGTGCCAGCAGCCTCACAGGGCTCTACAATGAGCAGTTCTTC. Its translation is CASSLTGLYNEQFF.

J is TRBJ1-3 and V is TRBV19; the D is unclear. Deletions cut 3 bases from V and 0 bases from J, with 9 bases between. Germline CDR1 reads LNHDA; CDR2 reads SQIVND (reference sequence). The CDR3 has 15 residues. CDR3 sequence: CASSIGGYSGNTIYF. CDR3 DNA: TGTGCCAGTAGTATCGGCGGTTACTCTGGAAACACCATATATTTT.

The chain links TRBV10-3 to TRBJ2-7; the match to TRBD2 covers 9 bases. The trim removed 6 bases at V and 6 bases at J, leaving 9 bases unmatched. Looked up from germline, CDR1 is ENHRY and CDR2 is SYGVKD. The CDR3 has 14 amino acids. The CDR3 reads CAIRGGGATSEQYF. Here the CDR3 DNA reads TGTGCCATCAGGGGCGGGGGGGCCACTTCCGAGCAGTACTTC.